This T cell receptor (beta chain) is from a study of cytotoxic CD8 clonotypes in ibrutinib-treated CLL (dated by TCRdb to 2020 to 2022). In terms of the full investigation: In this cohort, around 15 patients were treatment-naive and approximately ten were relapsed/refractory, while roughly 17 had unmutated IGHV. Responses were partial in approximately 24 patients and complete in 2; after median roughly 69 months follow-up, about 14 stayed in remission and about 12 progressed. Patients were still on ibrutinib when every remission and progressive disease sample was collected. Samples at response were collected after a median of about 12 months of treatment, with a range of roughly 6 to 40 months. Of the 90 or so participants in the trial, roughly 25 had longitudinal samples available. Cryopreserved peripheral blood mononuclear cells were obtained prior to treatment, at the time of response, and at either disease progression or sustained remission. On average, each sample had hundreds of thousands of productive templates and tens of thousands of productive rearrangements.

On a MiSeq, deep resolution sequencing aimed for a depth between 1 in 1 million and 1 in 200,000 T cells, with each clonotype covered approximately 9.8x on average. The immunoSEQ hsTCRB Kit was used to generate the TCR beta libraries. As for how the authors treated the data: Data were analyzed with ImmunoSEQ Data Assistant and ImmunoSEQ Analyzer, with V, D and J genes assigned per IMGT definitions. Clonality was computed as one minus normalized Shannon entropy of productive rearrangement frequencies, ranging from 0 to 1. Only overrepresented clonotypes making up at least 0.05% of the repertoire of each patient were included in the public clonotype analysis. Roughly 12 age-matched healthy donor repertoires from immuneACCESS were used as controls for clonality. TCRdb limited this immuneACCESS table to in-frame rearrangements with V and J called. A share of clones is missing; checked studies link under half to unresolved V genes, and the rest is unexplained. Clonal size and the V and J genes are those of that table, whereas D and trimming came from the DNA. The sample includes about 160,000 clones, with under 90% observed a single time. 3.5% to 5.5% of the sample belongs to the ten largest clones.

To note about this clone: Its recognized antigen is unknown. Base qualities were left out, and no much larger clone turns up one base away.

Trimming costs V 0 bases and J 2 bases, and their ends lie 8 bases apart. There are 14 amino acids in the CDR3, from cysteine to phenylalanine inclusive. This entry keeps only the CDR3 DNA: 42 bases, framed from base 1. The germline V gene provides CDR1 KGHSH and CDR2 LQKENI. Findings and caveats that apply to the study as a whole: Sampling times were not matched between patients in sustained remission and patients whose disease was progressing, and lymph node repertoires were not examined. Baseline clonality exceeded that of age-matched healthy donors and correlated strongly with circulating CD8+ T-cell counts. Public clonotypes were rare and either shrank or stayed stable during treatment, and the rise in clonality at ibrutinib response reflected expansion of private clonotypes. An increase in clonality was observed at ibrutinib response, with clonality remaining stable during sustained remission and falling back toward baseline at progression.

Read against the paper, the sample's time point label means: 24 months on ibrutinib. For TCR beta library preparation, roughly 2 micrograms of genomic DNA were isolated from cryopreserved PBMCs. Longitudinal blood samples from CLL patients on ibrutinib monotherapy were analyzed using high-throughput TCR beta sequencing. The patients took part in an open-label, single-center phase 2 trial of ibrutinib monotherapy. The input for sequencing was PBMCs, taken after 24 months of ibrutinib treatment. The sequence joins TRBV18 to TRBJ2-7; the D gene cannot be named for sure. The source is a human donor with chronic lymphocytic leukemia. The nucleotide sequence is given as TGTGCCAGCTCACCACCGGGAAAAACCTACGAGCAGTACTTC. Its protein product is CASSPPGKTYEQYF.